The rows below give T cell receptor beta chains drawn from one sample of a study of preoperative IRX-2 immunotherapy in early breast cancer. TCRdb's copy holds only in-frame clones and misses some; the assay was immunoSEQ multiplex PCR. Here the sample spans about 62,000 clones, roughly 95% being singletons. The sample was gathered from a patient treated with IRX-2 immunotherapy. The receptors were gathered from a human donor with breast cancer. Both conserved end residues are part of each CDR3. The D gene is left open where the match is weak. Clone size is not always given. Where it is, it says once, few, many or a class for expanded clones.

D gene | J gene | V gene | clone size | CDR3 protein | CDR3 DNA
NA | TRBJ2-1 | TRBV4-3 | few | CASSQDGDNENEQFF | TGCGCCAGCAGCCAAGATGGGGACAATGAGAATGAGCAGTTCTTC
TRBD2 | TRBJ2-7 | TRBV10-3 | NA | CAISEIKTSGIPLSYEQYF | TGTGCCATCAGTGAGATAAAGACTAGCGGGATCCCCCTCTCCTACGAGCAGTACTTC
NA | TRBJ1-5 | TRBV2 | NA | CASSGDRGGQPQHF | TGTGCCAGCAGTGGGGACCGGGGGGGTCAGCCCCAGCATTTT
NA | TRBJ2-3 | TRBV7-3 | NA | CASSDLGPDTQYF | TGTGCCAGCAGCGATCTGGGGCCAGATACGCAGTATTTT
TRBD1 | TRBJ2-5 | TRBV7-2 | NA | CASRYAGGSGTQYF | TGTGCCAGCAGATACGCAGGGGGCTCAGGGACCCAGTACTTC
TRBD1 | TRBJ2-7 | TRBV19 | NA | CASSISQGSYEQYF | TGTGCCAGTAGTATTTCACAGGGGAGCTACGAGCAGTACTTC
TRBD1 | TRBJ2-5 | TRBV6-5 | NA | CASSSYRGSETQYF | TGTGCCAGCAGTTCCTACAGGGGTAGCGAGACCCAGTACTTC
NA | TRBJ1-2 | TRBV11-2 | NA | CASSLAGPRGDYGYTF | TGTGCCAGCAGCTTAGCCGGTCCCCGAGGGGATTATGGCTACACCTTC
NA | TRBJ2-7 | TRBV7-6 | NA | CASSLSLGRSSYEQYF | TGTGCCAGCAGCTTAAGTTTGGGCAGAAGCTCCTACGAGCAGTACTTC
NA | TRBJ2-5 | TRBV7-8 | NA | CASSKRDQHAQETQYF | TGTGCCAGCAGCAAAAGGGACCAACACGCCCAAGAGACCCAGTACTTC
NA | TRBJ1-1 | TRBV18 | NA | CASSPTGPNTEAFF | TGTGCCAGCTCACCAACAGGACCAAACACTGAAGCTTTCTTT
TRBD2 | TRBJ2-7 | TRBV10-3 | once | CAITPDSGLYEQYF | TGTGCCATCACCCCGGATAGCGGGTTATACGAGCAGTACTTC
NA | TRBJ2-3 | TRBV5-1 | once | CASSLVVGRVVTDTQYF | TGCGCCAGCAGCTTAGTTGTTGGGCGGGTGGTCACAGATACGCAGTATTTT
NA | TRBJ2-2 | TRBV5-1 | NA | CASSGTFNTGELFF | TGCGCCAGCAGCGGGACGTTTAACACCGGGGAGCTGTTTTTT
NA | TRBJ2-7 | TRBV27 | NA | CASRAYSYEQYF | TGTGCCAGCAGGGCTTACTCCTACGAGCAGTACTTC
NA | TRBJ2-6 | TRBV19 | NA | CASSYVGANVLTF | TGTGCCAGTAGTTATGTTGGGGCCAACGTCCTGACTTTC
NA | TRBJ1-3 | TRBV10-3 | NA | CAIGRVSSGNTIYF | TGTGCCATCGGGAGGGTCAGCTCTGGAAACACCATATATTTT
NA | TRBJ1-2 | TRBV27 | NA | CASSLAQEGGYYGYTF | TGTGCCAGCAGTTTAGCCCAAGAAGGGGGATACTATGGCTACACCTTC
TRBD2 | TRBJ2-3 | TRBV10-3 | NA | CAISDGTSGADTQYF | TGTGCCATCAGTGATGGGACTAGCGGGGCAGATACGCAGTATTTT
NA | TRBJ2-5 | TRBV19 | NA | CASSIGTQETQYF | TGTGCCAGTAGTATAGGGACACAAGAGACCCAGTACTTC
NA | TRBJ1-5 | TRBV6-1 | NA | CASKDLPSGHQPQHF | TGTGCCAGCAAGGACCTCCCAAGCGGTCATCAGCCCCAGCATTTT
NA | TRBJ1-1 | TRBV7-9 | NA | CASSLGVGGSEAFF | TGTGCCAGCAGCTTAGGGGTAGGGGGATCTGAAGCTTTCTTT
TRBD1 | TRBJ1-1 | TRBV7-9 | large | CASSSSGQGNTEAFF | TGTGCCAGCAGCTCTTCCGGACAGGGGAACACTGAAGCTTTCTTT
NA | TRBJ2-1 | TRBV2 | NA | CASARRSYNEQFF | TGTGCCAGCGCCCGAAGGTCCTACAATGAGCAGTTCTTC
TRBD2 | TRBJ2-5 | TRBV11-2 | NA | CASSLFSYGGGYETQYF | TGTGCCAGCAGCTTATTTTCGTATGGCGGGGGGTATGAGACCCAGTACTTC
NA | TRBJ1-1 | TRBV7-9 | NA | CASSTGTEAFF | TGTGCCAGCAGCACGGGGACTGAAGCTTTCTTT
NA | TRBJ1-2 | TRBV7-6 | NA | CASSSQGGSPEGYTF | TGTGCCAGCAGCTCCCAGGGCGGCTCACCTGAAGGCTACACCTTC
NA | TRBJ2-5 | TRBV5-1 | once | CASGPGQETQYF | TGCGCCAGCGGGCCAGGGCAAGAGACCCAGTACTTC
NA | TRBJ2-7 | TRBV25-1 | once | CASSEKGRGGPPYEQYF | TGTGCCAGCAGTGAAAAGGGCCGTGGGGGGCCTCCTTACGAGCAGTACTTC
NA | TRBJ2-3 | TRBV28 | NA | CASSLPGAGTDTQYF | TGTGCCAGCAGTTTACCTGGGGCGGGAACAGATACGCAGTATTTT
TRBD1 | TRBJ2-7 | TRBV7-9 | NA | CASSSIPGQGWREQYF | TGTGCCAGCAGCTCAATTCCGGGACAGGGATGGAGGGAGCAGTACTTC
NA | TRBJ2-2 | TRBV11-3 | NA | CASSPRTAPTGELFF | TGTGCCAGCAGCCCCCGCACCGCACCCACCGGGGAGCTGTTTTTT
NA | TRBJ1-6 | TRBV7-3 | NA | CASSSTGSDSPLHF | TGTGCCAGCAGCTCTACAGGGTCGGATTCACCCCTCCACTTT
NA | TRBJ1-2 | TRBV21-1 | NA | CASQGHDYGYTF | TGTGCCAGCCAAGGACACGATTATGGCTACACCTTC
NA | TRBJ2-7 | TRBV21-1 | NA | CASSSDANGLAGGDEQYF | TGTGCCAGCAGCTCAGACGCAAACGGACTAGCGGGAGGGGATGAGCAGTACTTC
NA | TRBJ2-3 | TRBV7-2 | NA | CASRGLQTERTDTQYF | TGTGCCAGCAGGGGGCTACAGACAGAGCGCACAGATACGCAGTATTTT